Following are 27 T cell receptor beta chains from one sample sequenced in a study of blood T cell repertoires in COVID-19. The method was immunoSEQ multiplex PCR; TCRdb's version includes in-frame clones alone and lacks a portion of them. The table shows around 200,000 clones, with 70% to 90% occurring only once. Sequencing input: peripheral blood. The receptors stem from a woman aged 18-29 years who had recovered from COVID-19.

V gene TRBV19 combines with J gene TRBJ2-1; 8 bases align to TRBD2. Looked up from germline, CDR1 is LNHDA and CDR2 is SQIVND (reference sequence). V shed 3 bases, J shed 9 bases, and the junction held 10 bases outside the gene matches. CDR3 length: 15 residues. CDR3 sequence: CASSIVGVAGFEQFF. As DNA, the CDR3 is TGTGCCAGTAGTATTGTTGGGGTAGCGGGATTTGAGCAGTTCTTC.

CDR3 nucleotides: TGTGCCAGCAGCCACGGAGGGTCCGGGGAGACCCAGTACTTC. Its translation: CASSHGGSGETQYF. The chain links TRBV14 to TRBJ2-5; D perhaps matches TRBD2 (6 bases). Trimming left V 3 bases short and J 5 bases short, with 13 bases between. The CDR3 covers 14 residues. Per the germline V gene, CDR1 is SGHDN and CDR2 is FVKESK. The whole variable domain, filled in from reference TRBV14 and TRBJ2-5, reads EAGVTQFPSHSVIEKGQTVTLRCDPISGHDNLYWYRRVMGKEIKFLLHFVKESKQDESGMPNNRFLAERTGGTYSTLKVQPAELEDSGVYFCASSHGGSGETQYFGPGTRLLVL.

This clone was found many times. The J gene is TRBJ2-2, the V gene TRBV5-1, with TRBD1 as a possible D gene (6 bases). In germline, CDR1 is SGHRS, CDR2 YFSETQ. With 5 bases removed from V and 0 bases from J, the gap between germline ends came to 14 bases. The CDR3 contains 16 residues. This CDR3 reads CASRESNRANTGELFF. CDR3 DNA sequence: TGCGCCAGCAGAGAATCTAACAGGGCGAACACCGGGGAGCTGTTTTTT.

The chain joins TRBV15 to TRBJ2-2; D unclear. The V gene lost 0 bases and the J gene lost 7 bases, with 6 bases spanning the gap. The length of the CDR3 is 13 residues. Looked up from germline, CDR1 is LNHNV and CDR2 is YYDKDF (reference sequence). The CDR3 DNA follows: TGTGCCACCAGCAGAGATCTTAACGGGGAGCTGTTTTTT. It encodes CATSRDLNGELFF.

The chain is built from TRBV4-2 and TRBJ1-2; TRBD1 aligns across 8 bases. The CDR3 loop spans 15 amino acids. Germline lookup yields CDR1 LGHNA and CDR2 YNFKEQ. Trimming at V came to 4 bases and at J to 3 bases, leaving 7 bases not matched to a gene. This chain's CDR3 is CASSLNGQGDYGYTF. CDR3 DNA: TGTGCCAGCAGCCTTAATGGACAGGGTGACTATGGCTACACCTTC.

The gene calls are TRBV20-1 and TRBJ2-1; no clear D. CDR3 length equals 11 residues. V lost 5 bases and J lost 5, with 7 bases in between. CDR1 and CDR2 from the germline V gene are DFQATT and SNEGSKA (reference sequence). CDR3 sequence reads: CSASIDNEQFF. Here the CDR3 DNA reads TGCAGTGCTTCTATTGACAATGAGCAGTTCTTC.

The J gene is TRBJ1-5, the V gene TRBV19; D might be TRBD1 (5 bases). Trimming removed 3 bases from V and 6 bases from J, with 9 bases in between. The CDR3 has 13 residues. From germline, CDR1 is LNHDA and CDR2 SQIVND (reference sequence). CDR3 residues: CASSIGGSQPQHF. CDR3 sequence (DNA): TGTGCCAGTAGTATTGGGGGGTCTCAGCCCCAGCATTTT.

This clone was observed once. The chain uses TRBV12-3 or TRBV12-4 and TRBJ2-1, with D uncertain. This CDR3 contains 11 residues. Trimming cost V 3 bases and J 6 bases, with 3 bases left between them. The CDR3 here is CASSFSNEQFF. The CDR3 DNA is TGTGCCAGCAGTTTCAGCAATGAGCAGTTCTTC.

The DNA for the CDR3 is TGTGCCAGCAGGATCTCTGGACAGGGGTACACTGAAGCTTTCTTT. Translated, it gives CASRISGQGYTEAFF. This chain uses TRBV27 with TRBJ1-1; 9 nucleotides match TRBD1. This CDR3 comprises 15 residues. CDR1 is MNHEY, CDR2 SMNVEV, per germline (reference sequence). Losses at the gene ends were 6 bases for V and 3 bases for J; bases not matched to a gene: 8.

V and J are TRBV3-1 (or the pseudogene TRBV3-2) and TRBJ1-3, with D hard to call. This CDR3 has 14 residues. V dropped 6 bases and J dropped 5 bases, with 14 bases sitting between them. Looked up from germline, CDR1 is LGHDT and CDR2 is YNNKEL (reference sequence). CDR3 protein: CASRAREDRNTIYF. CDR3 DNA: TGTGCCAGCAGAGCTAGGGAGGATAGAAACACCATATATTTT.

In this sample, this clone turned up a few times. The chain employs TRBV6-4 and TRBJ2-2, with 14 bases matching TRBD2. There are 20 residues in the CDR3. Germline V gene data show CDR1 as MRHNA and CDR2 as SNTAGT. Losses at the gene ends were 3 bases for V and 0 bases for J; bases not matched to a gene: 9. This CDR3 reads CASSEDTGTSGSANTGELFF. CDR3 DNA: TGTGCCAGCAGTGAGGACACCGGGACTAGCGGGAGCGCGAACACCGGGGAGCTGTTTTTT.

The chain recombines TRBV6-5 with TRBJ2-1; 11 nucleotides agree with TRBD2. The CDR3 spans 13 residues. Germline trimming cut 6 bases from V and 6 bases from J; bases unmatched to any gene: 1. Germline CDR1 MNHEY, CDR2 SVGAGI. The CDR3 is CASRLAGVNEQFF. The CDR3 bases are TGTGCCAGCAGACTAGCGGGAGTCAATGAGCAGTTCTTC.

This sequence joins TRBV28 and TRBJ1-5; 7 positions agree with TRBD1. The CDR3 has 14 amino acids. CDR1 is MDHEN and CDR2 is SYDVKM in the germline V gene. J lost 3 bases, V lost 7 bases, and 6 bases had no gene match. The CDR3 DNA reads TGTGCCAGCACCTCCGGGACAGACAATCAGCCCCAGCATTTT. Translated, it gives CASTSGTDNQPQHF. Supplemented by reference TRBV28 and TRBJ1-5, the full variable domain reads DVKVTQSSRYLVKRTGEKVFLECVQDMDHENMFWYRQDPGLGLRLIYFSYDVKMKEKGDIPEGYSVSREKKERFSLILESASTNQTSMYLCASTSGTDNQPQHFGDGTRLSIL.

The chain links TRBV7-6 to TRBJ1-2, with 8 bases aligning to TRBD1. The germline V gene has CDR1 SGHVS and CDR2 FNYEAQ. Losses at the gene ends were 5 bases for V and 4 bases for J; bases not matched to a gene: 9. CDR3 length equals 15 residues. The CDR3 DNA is TGTGCCAGCAGCCCCCGACAGGGGAATTTCTATGGCTACACCTTC. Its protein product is CASSPRQGNFYGYTF.

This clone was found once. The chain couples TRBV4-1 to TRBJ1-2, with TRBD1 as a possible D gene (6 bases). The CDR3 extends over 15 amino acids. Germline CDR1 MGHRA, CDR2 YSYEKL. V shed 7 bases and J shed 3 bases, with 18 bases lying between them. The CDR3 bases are TGCGCCAGCACCTATGCTGACAGGCCCGACTATGGCTACACCTTC. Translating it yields CASTYADRPDYGYTF.

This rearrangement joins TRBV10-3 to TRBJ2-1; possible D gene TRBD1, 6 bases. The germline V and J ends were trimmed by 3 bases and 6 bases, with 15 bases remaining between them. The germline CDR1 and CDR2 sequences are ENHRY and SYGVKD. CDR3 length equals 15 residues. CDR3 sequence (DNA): TGTGCCATCAGTGATCACCCCAGAGGGGGCAATGAGCAGTTCTTC. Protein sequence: CAISDHPRGGNEQFF.

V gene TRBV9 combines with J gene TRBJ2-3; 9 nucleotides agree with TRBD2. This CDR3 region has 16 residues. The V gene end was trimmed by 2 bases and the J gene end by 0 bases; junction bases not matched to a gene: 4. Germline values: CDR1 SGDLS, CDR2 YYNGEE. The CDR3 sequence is CASSVGLALSTDTQYF. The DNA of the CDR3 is TGTGCCAGCAGCGTCGGACTAGCGCTAAGCACAGATACGCAGTATTTT.

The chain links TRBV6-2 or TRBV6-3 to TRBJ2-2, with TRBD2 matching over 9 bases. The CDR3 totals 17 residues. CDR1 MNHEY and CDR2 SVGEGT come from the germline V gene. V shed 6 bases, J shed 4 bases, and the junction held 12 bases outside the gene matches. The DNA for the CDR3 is TGTGCCAGCAGCCCGCGGCGGGAGGGCCTACGCACCGGGGAGCTGTTTTTT. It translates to CASSPRREGLRTGELFF.

The CDR3 spells CATSDVGLAADEQFF. The CDR3, as DNA: TGTGCCACCAGTGATGTGGGACTAGCGGCAGATGAGCAGTTCTTC. The rearrangement uses TRBV24-1 and TRBJ2-1, with 11 bases matching TRBD2. Germline V gene sequence: CDR1 KGHDR, CDR2 SFDVKD. This CDR3 spans 15 amino acids. Losses at the gene ends were 3 bases for V and 8 bases for J; bases not matched to a gene: 5.

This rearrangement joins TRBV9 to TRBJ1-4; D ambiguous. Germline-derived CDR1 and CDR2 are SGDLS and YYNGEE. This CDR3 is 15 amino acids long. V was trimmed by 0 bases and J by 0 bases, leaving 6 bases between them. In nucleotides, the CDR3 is TGTGCCAGCAGCGTAGGAACAGCAACTAATGAAAAACTGTTTTTT. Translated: CASSVGTATNEKLFF.

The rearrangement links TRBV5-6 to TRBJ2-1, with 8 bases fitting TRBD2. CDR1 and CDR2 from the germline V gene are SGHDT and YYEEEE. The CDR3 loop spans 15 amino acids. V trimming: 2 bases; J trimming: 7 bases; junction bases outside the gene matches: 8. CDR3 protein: CASSLTSGSGNEQFF. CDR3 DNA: TGTGCCAGCAGCTTAACGAGCGGGAGCGGGAATGAGCAGTTCTTC.

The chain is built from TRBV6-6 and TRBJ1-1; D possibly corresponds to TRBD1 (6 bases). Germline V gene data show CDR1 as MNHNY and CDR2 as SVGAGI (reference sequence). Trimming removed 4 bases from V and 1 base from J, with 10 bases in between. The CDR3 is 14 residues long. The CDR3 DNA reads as TGTGCCAGCAGTTTCTCGGACAGGAACACTGAAGCTTTCTTT. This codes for CASSFSDRNTEAFF.

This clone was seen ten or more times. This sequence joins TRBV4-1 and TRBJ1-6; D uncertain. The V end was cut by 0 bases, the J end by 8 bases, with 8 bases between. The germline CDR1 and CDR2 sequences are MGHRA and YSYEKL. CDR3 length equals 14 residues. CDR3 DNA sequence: TGCGCCAGCAGCCAAGAGGAGGAACATTCACCCCTCCACTTT. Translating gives CASSQEEEHSPLHF.

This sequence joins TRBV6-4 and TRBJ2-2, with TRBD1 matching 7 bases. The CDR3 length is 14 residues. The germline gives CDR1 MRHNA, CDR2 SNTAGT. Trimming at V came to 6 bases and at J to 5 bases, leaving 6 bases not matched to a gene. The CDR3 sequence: CASSTGEWTGELFF. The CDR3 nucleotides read TGTGCCAGCAGCACAGGGGAGTGGACCGGGGAGCTGTTTTTT.

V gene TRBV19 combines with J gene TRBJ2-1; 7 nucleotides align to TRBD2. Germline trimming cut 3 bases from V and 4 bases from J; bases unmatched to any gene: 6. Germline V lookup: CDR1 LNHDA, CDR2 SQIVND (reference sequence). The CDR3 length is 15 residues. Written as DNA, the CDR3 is TGTGCCAGTAGTATTGGGACTATGCTTTACAATGAGCAGTTCTTC. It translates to CASSIGTMLYNEQFF.

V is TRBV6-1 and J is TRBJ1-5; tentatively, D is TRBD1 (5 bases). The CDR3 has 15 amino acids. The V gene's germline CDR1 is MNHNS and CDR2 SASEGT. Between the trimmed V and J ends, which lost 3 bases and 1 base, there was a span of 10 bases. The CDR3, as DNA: TGTGCCAGCAGTGATCAGGGAAAGAGCAATCAGCCCCAGCATTTT. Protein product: CASSDQGKSNQPQHF.

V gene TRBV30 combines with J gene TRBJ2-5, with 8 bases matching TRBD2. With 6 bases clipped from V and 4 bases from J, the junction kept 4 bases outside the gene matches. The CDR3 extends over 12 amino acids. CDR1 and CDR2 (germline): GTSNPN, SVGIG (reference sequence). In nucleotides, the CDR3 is TGTGCCTGCCGGGGGGGAGGAGAGACCCAGTACTTC. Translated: CACRGGGETQYF.